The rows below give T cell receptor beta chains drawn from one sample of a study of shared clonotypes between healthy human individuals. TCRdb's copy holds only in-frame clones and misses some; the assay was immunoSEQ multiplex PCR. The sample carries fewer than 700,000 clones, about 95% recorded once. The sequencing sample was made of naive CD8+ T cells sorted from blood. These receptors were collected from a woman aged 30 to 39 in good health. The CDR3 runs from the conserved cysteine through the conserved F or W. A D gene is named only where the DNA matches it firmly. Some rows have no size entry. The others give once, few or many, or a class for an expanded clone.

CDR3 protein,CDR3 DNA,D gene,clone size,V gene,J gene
CASSAIDYNSPLHF,TGTGCCAGCAGCGCGATTGACTATAATTCACCCCTCCACTTT,.,.,TRBV7-9,TRBJ1-6
CASSHRDRYFYEQYF,TGTGCCAGCAGCCACCGGGACAGGTATTTCTACGAGCAGTACTTC,TRBD1,.,TRBV7-9,TRBJ2-7
CASSHTDTWGANVLTF,TGTGCCAGCAGCCACACCGACACATGGGGGGCCAACGTCCTGACTTTC,.,.,TRBV7-2,TRBJ2-6
CATKPGPENTEAFF,TGTGCCACCAAACCGGGTCCTGAGAACACTGAAGCTTTCTTT,.,once,TRBV15,TRBJ1-1
CASSPSTLGYEQYF,TGTGCCAGCAGCCCATCCACGTTAGGCTACGAGCAGTACTTC,.,.,TRBV11-2,TRBJ2-7
CASSKTMYEQYF,TGTGCCAGCAGTAAGACCATGTACGAGCAGTACTTC,.,.,TRBV6-5,TRBJ2-7
CASGVEVTSGVYEQYF,TGTGCCAGCGGCGTAGAGGTTACTAGCGGGGTCTACGAGCAGTACTTC,TRBD2,.,TRBV9,TRBJ2-7
CASSRFGTSGRGSVGELFF,TGTGCCAGTAGTCGATTCGGGACTAGCGGGAGGGGTTCAGTCGGGGAGCTGTTTTTT,TRBD2,once,TRBV19,TRBJ2-2
CASSTYTGAQRDDGYTF,TGTGCCAGCAGCACCTACACCGGTGCACAGAGAGACGATGGCTACACCTTC,.,.,TRBV9,TRBJ1-2
CASSEYGQGAGEQYF,TGTGCCAGCAGTGAATACGGACAGGGGGCTGGGGAGCAGTACTTC,TRBD1,.,TRBV25-1,TRBJ2-5
CAARGREGLDTQYF,TGTGCCGCGAGGGGTCGGGAGGGCTTAGATACGCAGTATTTT,TRBD2,.,TRBV2,TRBJ2-3
CASSLGTGVYGYTF,TGTGCCAGCAGCTTGGGGACAGGGGTATATGGCTACACCTTC,TRBD1,.,TRBV5-6,TRBJ1-2
CSVVTGIYEQFF,TGCAGCGTTGTGACCGGCATCTATGAGCAGTTCTTC,.,.,TRBV29-1,TRBJ2-1
CATDTKSSYEQYF,TGTGCCACCGACACGAAGAGCTCCTACGAGCAGTACTTC,.,.,TRBV2,TRBJ2-7
CASSLRGDNEQFF,TGTGCCAGCAGCTTGCGGGGGGACAATGAGCAGTTCTTC,TRBD2,.,TRBV11-3,TRBJ2-1
CASSIVTSGHYEQYF,TGTGCCAGTAGTATAGTTACTAGCGGCCACTACGAGCAGTACTTC,TRBD2,once,TRBV19,TRBJ2-7
CASSFRWRGPYEQYF,TGTGCCAGCAGTTTCCGGTGGAGGGGTCCCTACGAGCAGTACTTC,.,.,TRBV6-5,TRBJ2-7
CASSISSVTYNEQFF,TGTGCCAGTAGTATCTCTAGCGTAACCTACAATGAGCAGTTCTTC,.,.,TRBV19,TRBJ2-1
CASSFPKVQGNQQPQHF,TGTGCCAGCAGCTTTCCTAAAGTCCAGGGTAATCAACAGCCCCAGCATTTT,.,.,TRBV7-8,TRBJ1-5
CSVTSNTEAFF,TGCAGCGTTACATCGAACACTGAAGCTTTCTTT,.,few,TRBV29-1,TRBJ1-1
CASSTDGETIPLHF,TGTGCCAGTAGCACGGACGGGGAAACAATACCCCTCCACTTT,.,.,TRBV19,TRBJ1-6
CASSLSTGGIQPQHF,TGTGCCAGCAGTTTATCGACAGGGGGCATTCAGCCCCAGCATTTT,TRBD1,.,TRBV28,TRBJ1-5
CASTGSRYEQYF,TGTGCCAGCACAGGGAGCCGCTACGAGCAGTACTTC,.,.,TRBV28,TRBJ2-7
CASVYGVGGRPQHF,TGTGCCAGTGTATATGGGGTTGGGGGGCGGCCCCAGCATTTT,.,.,TRBV2,TRBJ1-5
CASSRDGRGETQYF,TGTGCCAGCAGCCGAGATGGCAGGGGAGAGACCCAGTACTTC,.,.,TRBV5-6,TRBJ2-5
CASSPGTHSTYNSPLHF,TGTGCCAGCAGTCCTGGGACCCATAGCACCTATAATTCACCCCTCCACTTT,.,.,TRBV27,TRBJ1-6
CASSFADTQYF,TGTGCCAGCAGTTTTGCAGATACGCAGTATTTT,.,.,TRBV27,TRBJ2-3
CASSILWSRGVNEQFF,TGTGCCAGTAGTATATTGTGGAGCCGGGGGGTGAATGAGCAGTTCTTC,TRBD2,.,TRBV19,TRBJ2-1
CAWSQGQGTNEKLFF,TGTGCCTGGAGTCAAGGACAGGGTACTAATGAAAAACTGTTTTTT,TRBD1,few,TRBV30,TRBJ1-4
CASSWTSGSGKAYNEQFF,TGTGCCAGCAGCTGGACTAGCGGGAGTGGGAAAGCCTACAATGAGCAGTTCTTC,.,.,TRBV21-1,TRBJ2-1
CASSLKASQNEQFF,TGTGCCAGCAGCTTAAAGGCTAGCCAAAATGAGCAGTTCTTC,.,.,TRBV13,TRBJ2-1
CAISEGVQGDPGELFF,TGTGCCATCAGTGAAGGTGTGCAGGGGGATCCCGGGGAGCTGTTTTTT,TRBD1,.,TRBV10-3,TRBJ2-2
CASSLGTGKGQPQHF,TGTGCCAGCAGTTTGGGGACAGGGAAAGGCCAGCCCCAGCATTTT,TRBD1,.,TRBV27,TRBJ1-5
CASQGSEQYF,TGTGCCAGTCAGGGCAGCGAGCAGTACTTC,.,.,TRBV2,TRBJ2-7
CASSAAPGDYEQYF,TGTGCCAGTAGTGCCGCCCCAGGCGACTACGAGCAGTACTTC,.,once,TRBV19,TRBJ2-7
CASSLWTSGNEQYF,TGCGCCAGCAGCCTCTGGACTAGCGGGAACGAGCAGTACTTC,TRBD2,once,TRBV4-1,TRBJ2-7
CASSFGFPNPYYEQYF,TGTGCCAGCAGTTTCGGGTTTCCGAACCCGTACTACGAGCAGTACTTC,.,.,TRBV28,TRBJ2-7
CASSPVSKTWGYTF,TGTGCCAGCAGCCCCGTTTCAAAAACTTGGGGGTACACCTTC,.,once,TRBV13,TRBJ1-2
CASSLLPASHRGEQYF,TGTGCCAGCAGCTTACTGCCGGCCTCACACCGGGGCGAGCAGTACTTC,.,once,TRBV7-9,TRBJ2-7
CASSFRGVQPQHF,TGTGCCAGCAGTTTTAGAGGAGTTCAGCCCCAGCATTTT,.,.,TRBV28,TRBJ1-5
CASSLESRQRDTEAFF,TGCGCCAGCAGCTTGGAGTCCCGGCAGCGAGACACTGAAGCTTTCTTT,.,.,TRBV5-1,TRBJ1-1
CASSFWGASDEQYF,TGCGCCAGCAGCTTCTGGGGGGCGTCGGACGAGCAGTACTTC,.,.,TRBV5-1,TRBJ2-7
CASSLATEIYGYTF,TGTGCCAGCAGCCTAGCGACAGAGATATATGGCTACACCTTC,.,.,TRBV7-9,TRBJ1-2
CAISESSLVLGSGNEQFF,TGTGCCATCAGTGAGTCTTCTTTAGTTCTCGGTTCGGGCAATGAGCAGTTCTTC,.,.,TRBV10-3,TRBJ2-1
CASRWTGEAGEQYF,TGTGCCAGCCGATGGACAGGGGAAGCGGGGGAGCAGTACTTC,TRBD1,.,TRBV28,TRBJ2-7
CASSQGHGATYGYTF,TGTGCCAGCAGCCAGGGCCATGGGGCGACCTATGGCTACACCTTC,.,.,TRBV14,TRBJ1-2
CASSDWAPSGRVEQYF,TGCGCCAGCAGTGACTGGGCGCCTAGCGGGAGGGTCGAGCAGTACTTC,TRBD2,.,TRBV10-2,TRBJ2-7
CASTLRTSGRETQYF,TGTGCCAGCACCCTTAGGACTAGCGGGAGGGAGACCCAGTACTTC,TRBD2,.,TRBV5-6,TRBJ2-5
CASSQVYEQYF,TGTGCCAGCAGTCAGGTCTACGAGCAGTACTTC,.,once,TRBV28,TRBJ2-7
CATSSGEETQYF,TGTGCCACCAGCAGCGGAGAAGAGACCCAGTACTTC,.,.,TRBV15,TRBJ2-5
CASSLTQGWTEAFF,TGCGCCAGCAGCTTGACTCAGGGGTGGACTGAAGCTTTCTTT,.,once,TRBV5-1,TRBJ1-1
CASSSPVMGGHEQYF,TGTGCCAGCAGTTCCCCGGTTATGGGTGGCCACGAGCAGTACTTC,.,.,TRBV28,TRBJ2-7
CASSKGTGWNEQFF,TGTGCCAGCAGCAAAGGCACAGGGTGGAATGAGCAGTTCTTC,.,.,TRBV21-1,TRBJ2-1
CASSPGGGYEQYF,TGTGCCAGCAGTCCGGGAGGTGGCTACGAGCAGTACTTC,TRBD2,.,TRBV27,TRBJ2-7
CASSLVSPMNTEAFF,TGTGCCAGCAGCTTAGTCAGCCCTATGAACACTGAAGCTTTCTTT,.,.,TRBV7-9,TRBJ1-1
CAWSTTGNEQYF,TGTGCCTGGAGTACGACGGGTAACGAGCAGTACTTC,.,.,TRBV30,TRBJ2-7
CASSLGQGPTYEQYF,TGCGCCAGCAGCTTGGGACAGGGTCCGACCTACGAGCAGTACTTC,TRBD1,.,TRBV5-1,TRBJ2-7